This T cell receptor (beta chain) was sequenced in a study of cytomegalovirus exposure and HLA in healthy donors. Amplification used 60 Vbeta primers and 13 Jbeta primers. Profiling relied on immunoSEQ multiplex PCR, and the TCRdb table lists in-frame clones only, not all of them. The sample lists some 140,000 clones, around 75% seen once, with around 3.1% in the top ten. This CDR3 has 15 amino acids. The V gene lost 1 base and the J gene lost 2 bases, with 11 bases spanning the gap. Germline V lookup: CDR1 MGHRA, CDR2 YSYEKL. Study-level points and caveats: Later findings reportedly placed an Asian-associated ancestry cluster below the roughly 700-donor mean for N-insertions. Available immune exposure information covered CMV serostatus only. Among CMV-associated TCR beta chains, most appeared HLA-restricted in a later analysis. Productive status was seen about 87% or about 30% of the time for most TCR beta V segments in an earlier analysis.

As regards this clone: Its antigen is as yet unknown.

Sequencing was carried out using PBMCs. The chain employs TRBV4-1 and TRBJ1-2; D is unclear. This TCR derives from a female donor in good health and CMV-seronegative. Written as DNA, the CDR3 is TGCGCCAGCAGCCAAGGTCGGTCACAGAACTATGGCTACACCTTC. Encoded protein: CASSQGRSQNYGYTF.